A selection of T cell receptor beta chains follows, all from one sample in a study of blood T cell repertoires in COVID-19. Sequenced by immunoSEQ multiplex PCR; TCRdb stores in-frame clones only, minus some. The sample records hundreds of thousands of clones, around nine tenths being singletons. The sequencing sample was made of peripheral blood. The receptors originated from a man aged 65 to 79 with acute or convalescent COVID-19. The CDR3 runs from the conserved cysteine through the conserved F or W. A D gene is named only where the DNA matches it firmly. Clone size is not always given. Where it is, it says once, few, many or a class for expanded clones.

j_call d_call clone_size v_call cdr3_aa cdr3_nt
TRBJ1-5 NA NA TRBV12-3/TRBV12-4 CASTWQVNQPQHF TGTGCCAGCACGTGGCAGGTCAATCAGCCCCAGCATTTT
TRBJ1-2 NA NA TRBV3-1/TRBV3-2 CASRNRVGGYTF TGTGCCAGCAGAAACAGGGTGGGAGGCTACACCTTC
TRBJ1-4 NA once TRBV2 CASSRGEDEKLFF TGTGCCAGCAGCAGGGGAGAGGATGAAAAACTGTTTTTT
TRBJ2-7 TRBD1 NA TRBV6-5 CASSNTGTGSYEQYF TGTGCCAGCAGTAACACCGGGACAGGATCCTACGAGCAGTACTTC
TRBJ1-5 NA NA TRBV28 CASSWWALQPQHF TGTGCCAGCAGTTGGTGGGCTTTGCAGCCCCAGCATTTT
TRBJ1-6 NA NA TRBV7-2 CASSPASNSPLHF TGTGCCAGCAGCCCCGCCAGTAATTCACCCCTCCACTTT
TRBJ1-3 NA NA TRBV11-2 CASSLVSGGVATIYF TGTGCCAGCAGCTTAGTTTCTGGAGGGGTTGCCACCATATATTTT
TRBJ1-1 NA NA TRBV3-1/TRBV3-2 CASSRQGMGTEAFF TGTGCCAGCAGCCGCCAGGGGATGGGCACTGAAGCTTTCTTT
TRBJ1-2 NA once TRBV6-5 CASTLQQGYGYGYTF TGTGCCAGCACCCTACAACAGGGATACGGCTATGGCTACACCTTC
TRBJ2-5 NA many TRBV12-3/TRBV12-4 CASSLDKTQYF TGTGCCAGCAGTTTAGACAAGACCCAGTACTTC
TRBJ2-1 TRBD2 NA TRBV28 CASSLWASGTYNEQFF TGTGCCAGCAGTTTATGGGCTAGCGGGACCTACAATGAGCAGTTCTTC
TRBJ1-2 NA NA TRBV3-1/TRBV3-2 CASSQGKGYGYTF TGTGCCAGCAGCCAAGGGAAGGGGTATGGCTACACCTTC
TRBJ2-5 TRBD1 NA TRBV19 CASSMMLTGEASQYF TGTGCCAGTAGTATGATGTTGACAGGGGAGGCGTCCCAGTACTTC
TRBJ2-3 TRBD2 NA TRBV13 CASSPRLAGGPGTDTQYF TGTGCCAGCAGCCCGCGACTAGCGGGGGGGCCGGGCACAGATACGCAGTATTTT
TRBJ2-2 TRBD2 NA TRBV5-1 CASSLSVAGNTGELFF TGCGCCAGCAGCTTGTCCGTAGCGGGGAACACCGGGGAGCTGTTTTTT
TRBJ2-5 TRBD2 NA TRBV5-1 CASSTGLAEQETQYF TGCGCCAGCAGCACGGGACTAGCGGAACAAGAGACCCAGTACTTC
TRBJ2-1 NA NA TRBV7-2 CASSFLRTSHNEQFF TGTGCCAGCAGCTTCTTACGAACTAGTCACAATGAGCAGTTCTTC
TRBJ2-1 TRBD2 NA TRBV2 CASSEARTSGSYSYEQFF TGTGCCAGCAGTGAAGCGAGGACTAGCGGGAGTTACTCTTATGAGCAGTTCTTC
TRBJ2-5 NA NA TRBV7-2 CASSTTAKRETQYF TGTGCCAGCAGCACGACGGCTAAGAGGGAGACCCAGTACTTC
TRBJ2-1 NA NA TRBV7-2 CASSFWDGRGNEQFF TGTGCCAGCAGCTTTTGGGACGGGAGAGGCAATGAGCAGTTCTTC
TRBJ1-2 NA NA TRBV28 CASAQVHYGYTF TGTGCCAGCGCACAGGTGCACTATGGCTACACCTTC
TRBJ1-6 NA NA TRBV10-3 CAISGAGTHSNSPLHF TGTGCCATCAGTGGGGCGGGGACGCATTCCAATTCACCCCTCCACTTT
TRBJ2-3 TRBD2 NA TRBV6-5 CASSYSAGGNTQYF TGTGCCAGCAGTTACTCAGCGGGGGGGAATACGCAGTATTTT
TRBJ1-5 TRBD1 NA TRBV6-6 CASRGQGAGQPQHF TGTGCCAGCAGGGGACAGGGAGCGGGTCAGCCCCAGCATTTT
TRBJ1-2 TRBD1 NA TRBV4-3 CASSQARTGNYGYTF TGCGCCAGCAGCCAAGCTCGGACAGGGAACTATGGCTACACCTTC
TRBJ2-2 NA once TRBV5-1 CASALQGDTGELFF TGCGCCAGTGCCCTACAGGGAGACACCGGGGAGCTGTTTTTT
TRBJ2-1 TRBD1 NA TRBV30 CAWVYGGQGWNEQFF TGTGCCTGGGTCTATGGGGGACAGGGGTGGAATGAGCAGTTCTTC
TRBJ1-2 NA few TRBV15 CATSRGGQNYGYTF TGTGCCACCAGCAGAGGAGGACAGAACTATGGCTACACCTTC
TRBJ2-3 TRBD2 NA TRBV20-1 CSASESSGDTQYF TGCAGTGCTAGTGAGTCTAGCGGGGATACGCAGTATTTT